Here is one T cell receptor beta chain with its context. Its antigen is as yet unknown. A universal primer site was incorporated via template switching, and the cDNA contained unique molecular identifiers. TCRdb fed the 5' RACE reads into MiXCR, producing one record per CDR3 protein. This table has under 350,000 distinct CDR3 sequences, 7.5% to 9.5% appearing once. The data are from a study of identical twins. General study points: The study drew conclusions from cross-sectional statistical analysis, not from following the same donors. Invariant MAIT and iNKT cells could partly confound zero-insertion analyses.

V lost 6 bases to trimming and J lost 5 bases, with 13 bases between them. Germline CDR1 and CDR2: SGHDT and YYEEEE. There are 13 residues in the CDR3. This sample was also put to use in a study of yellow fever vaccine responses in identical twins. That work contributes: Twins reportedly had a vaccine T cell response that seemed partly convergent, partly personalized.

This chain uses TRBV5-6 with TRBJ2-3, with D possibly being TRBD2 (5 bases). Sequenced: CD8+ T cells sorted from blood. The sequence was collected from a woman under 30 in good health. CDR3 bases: TGTGCCAGCACCCGACCCAGCGGAGATACGCAGTATTTT. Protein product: CASTRPSGDTQYF.